This TCR beta chain is from a study of cytomegalovirus exposure and HLA in healthy donors. The PCR employed 60 Vbeta primers together with 13 Jbeta primers. The method was immunoSEQ multiplex PCR; TCRdb's version includes in-frame clones alone and lacks a portion of them. Seen here are fewer than 250,000 clones, around 78% observed once, and the top ten hold 12% to 15%. In regard to this clone: Its specificity is unknown.

Study-wide results and limits: The number of N-insertions in an Asian-associated ancestry cluster was reportedly below the roughly 660-donor mean in a later analysis. It was confirmed in vitro that a few of the CMV-associated chains were specific for CMV antigens. The later analysis indicated that the majority of CMV-associated TCR beta chains appeared HLA-restricted. The authors listed 164 TCR beta chains as cytomegalovirus-associated.

The CDR3 consists of 14 residues. V was pared by 5 bases and J by 9 bases, with 10 bases of the junction left unmatched. Input material: PBMCs. This TCR came from a woman between 25 and 40 years old in good health and CMV-seropositive. This chain uses TRBV5-3 with TRBJ1-5, with 8 bases matching TRBD1. TRBV5-3 is filed as an ORF, its function uncertain. The CDR3 loop reads CARSPDRGQGPQHF. CDR3 DNA sequence: TGTGCCAGAAGTCCTGACAGGGGCCAGGGGCCCCAGCATTTT.